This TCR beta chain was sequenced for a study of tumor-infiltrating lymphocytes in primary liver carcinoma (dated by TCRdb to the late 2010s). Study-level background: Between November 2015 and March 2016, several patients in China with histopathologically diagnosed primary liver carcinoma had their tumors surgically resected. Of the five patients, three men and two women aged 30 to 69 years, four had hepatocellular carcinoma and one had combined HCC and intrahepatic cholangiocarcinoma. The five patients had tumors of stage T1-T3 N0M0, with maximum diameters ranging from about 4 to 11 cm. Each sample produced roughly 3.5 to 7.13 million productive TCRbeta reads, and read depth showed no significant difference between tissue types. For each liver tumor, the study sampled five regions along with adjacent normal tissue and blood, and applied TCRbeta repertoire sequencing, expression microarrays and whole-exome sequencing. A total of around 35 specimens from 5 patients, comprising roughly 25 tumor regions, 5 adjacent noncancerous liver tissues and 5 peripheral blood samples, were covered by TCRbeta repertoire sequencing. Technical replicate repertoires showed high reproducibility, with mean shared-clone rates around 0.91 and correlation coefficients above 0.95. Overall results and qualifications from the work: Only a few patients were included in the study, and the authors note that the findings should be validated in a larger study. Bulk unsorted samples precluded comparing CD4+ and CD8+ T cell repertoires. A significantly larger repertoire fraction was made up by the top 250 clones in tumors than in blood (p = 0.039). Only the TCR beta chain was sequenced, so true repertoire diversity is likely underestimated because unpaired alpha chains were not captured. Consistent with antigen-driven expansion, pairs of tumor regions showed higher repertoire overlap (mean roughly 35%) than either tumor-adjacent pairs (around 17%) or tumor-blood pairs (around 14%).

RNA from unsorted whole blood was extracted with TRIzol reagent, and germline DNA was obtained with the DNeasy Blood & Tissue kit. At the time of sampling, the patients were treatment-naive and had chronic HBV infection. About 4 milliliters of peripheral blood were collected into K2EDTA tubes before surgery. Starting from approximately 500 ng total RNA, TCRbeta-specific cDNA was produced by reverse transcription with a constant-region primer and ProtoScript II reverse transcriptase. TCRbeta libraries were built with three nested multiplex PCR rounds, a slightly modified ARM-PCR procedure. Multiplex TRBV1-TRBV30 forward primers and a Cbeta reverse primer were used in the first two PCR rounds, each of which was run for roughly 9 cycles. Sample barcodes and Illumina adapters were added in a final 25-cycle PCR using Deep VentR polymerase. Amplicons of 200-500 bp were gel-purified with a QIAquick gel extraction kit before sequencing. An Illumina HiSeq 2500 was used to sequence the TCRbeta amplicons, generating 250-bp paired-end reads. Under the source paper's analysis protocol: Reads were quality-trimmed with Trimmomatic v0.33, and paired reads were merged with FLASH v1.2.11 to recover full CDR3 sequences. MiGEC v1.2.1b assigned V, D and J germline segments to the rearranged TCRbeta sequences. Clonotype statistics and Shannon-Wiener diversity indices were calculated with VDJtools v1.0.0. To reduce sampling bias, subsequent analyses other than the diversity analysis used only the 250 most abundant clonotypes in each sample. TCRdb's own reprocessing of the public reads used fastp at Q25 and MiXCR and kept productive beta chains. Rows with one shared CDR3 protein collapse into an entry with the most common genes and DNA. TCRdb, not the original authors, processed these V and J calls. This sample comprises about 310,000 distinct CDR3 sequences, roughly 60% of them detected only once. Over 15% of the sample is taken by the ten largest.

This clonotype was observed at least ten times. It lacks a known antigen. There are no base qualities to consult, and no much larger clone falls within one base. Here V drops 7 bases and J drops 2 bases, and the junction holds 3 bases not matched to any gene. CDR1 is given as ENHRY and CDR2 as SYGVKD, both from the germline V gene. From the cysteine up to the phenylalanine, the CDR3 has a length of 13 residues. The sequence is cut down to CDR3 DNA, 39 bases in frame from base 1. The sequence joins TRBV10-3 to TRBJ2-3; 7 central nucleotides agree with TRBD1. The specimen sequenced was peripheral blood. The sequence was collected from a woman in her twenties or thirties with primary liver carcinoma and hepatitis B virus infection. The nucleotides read TGTGCCATCATGGGACAGCACACAGATACGCAGTATTTT. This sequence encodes CAIMGQHTDTQYF.